This T cell receptor beta chain was observed in a study of CD8+ T cells in alopecia areata. Following extraction, RNA underwent reverse transcription to cDNA, which served as the sequencing template. Sequenced by immunoSEQ multiplex PCR; TCRdb stores in-frame clones only, minus some. This table holds around 250,000 clones, roughly two thirds found once. From alopecia areata patients, lesional scalp punch biopsies and peripheral blood were collected. This CDR3 is 15 amino acids long. V was trimmed by 0 bases and J by 0 bases, leaving 7 bases between them. Germline CDR1 SGHNT, CDR2 YYREEE (reference sequence).

The receptor was isolated from a human donor with alopecia areata. The chain is built from TRBV5-4 and TRBJ2-1; D is ambiguous. The sample was CD4+ T cells sorted from blood, taken at week 0. CDR3 loop: CASSLVVSSYNEQFF. CDR3 nucleotide sequence: TGTGCCAGCAGCTTGGTGGTGAGCTCCTACAATGAGCAGTTCTTC.